Listed below are T cell receptor beta chains from one sample, sequenced in a study of beta chain features in type 1 diabetes. TCRdb's copy holds only in-frame clones and misses some; the assay was immunoSEQ multiplex PCR. The data contain 680,000 or so clones, roughly 13% of them singletons. Sequenced: naive CD4+ T cells from blood. These TCRs come from a young man with type 1 diabetes. CDR3s include the opening cysteine and the closing phenylalanine or tryptophan. The order of the fields is V gene, clone size, D gene, J gene, CDR3 DNA, CDR3 protein. D genes are given only for firm matches. Size tells how often a clone was seen (once, few, many) or the class of an expanded clone, and some rows leave it out.

TRBV30	.	.	TRBJ1-2	TGTGCCTGCACAGGGTTTGGCTACACCTTC	CACTGFGYTF
TRBV6-1	.	.	TRBJ2-3	TGTGCCAGCCGATCCTCTTTCGGGACAGATACGCAGTATTTT	CASRSSFGTDTQYF
TRBV5-1	.	.	TRBJ1-1	TGCGCCAGCAGCCCGGGCCGAGACACTGAAGCTTTCTTT	CASSPGRDTEAFF
TRBV12-5	.	.	TRBJ1-1	TGTGCTAGTGGCACCCGGCTGAACACTGAAGCTTTCTTT	CASGTRLNTEAFF
TRBV30	.	.	TRBJ2-3	TGTGCCTGGAGTGTTGTGGTTGGAGATACGCAGTATTTT	CAWSVVVGDTQYF
TRBV11-2	few	TRBD1	TRBJ1-6	TGTGCCAGCAGCTTAGATCCGGCAGGGGGACGTCCACCCCTCCACTTT	CASSLDPAGGRPPLHF
TRBV9	.	.	TRBJ2-1	TGTGCCAGCAGCCGGGGGGACAGCTCCTACAATGAGCAGTTCTTC	CASSRGDSSYNEQFF
TRBV14	few	.	TRBJ2-1	TGTGCCAGCAGCCAAGATCGGGCGGGGAGCTACAATGAGCAGTTCTTC	CASSQDRAGSYNEQFF
TRBV5-1	few	TRBD2	TRBJ2-5	TGCGCCAGCAGTACTAGCGGGGGAGCCGAAGAGACCCAGTACTTC	CASSTSGGAEETQYF
TRBV4-1	.	TRBD2	TRBJ2-1	TGCGCCAGCAGCCAGGGAAAGACTAGCGGGGGGAGGGATGAGCAGTTCTTC	CASSQGKTSGGRDEQFF
TRBV30	.	TRBD2	TRBJ2-7	TGTGCCTGGAGGACTAGCGGGGGCTCCTACGAGCAGTACTTC	CAWRTSGGSYEQYF
TRBV5-1	few	TRBD2	TRBJ2-3	TGCGCCAGCAGCTCCCGGGAGGGCGGCACAGATACGCAGTATTTT	CASSSREGGTDTQYF
TRBV6-5	.	TRBD1	TRBJ2-7	TGTGCCAGCAGTTACTCGACAGGGAACGAGCAGTACTTC	CASSYSTGNEQYF
TRBV2	few	TRBD1	TRBJ1-2	TGTGCCAGCAGTGAGCACAGGGGATTTTATGGCTACACCTTC	CASSEHRGFYGYTF
TRBV2	few	.	TRBJ1-5	TGTGCCAGCAGTACTTGGACAGCGAGCAATCAGCCCCAGCATTTT	CASSTWTASNQPQHF
TRBV23-1	few	TRBD1	TRBJ2-1	TGCGCCAGCAGTCTGTGGCCACGGGTGGGACAGGCAAAATGGAATGAGCAGTTCTTC	CASSLWPRVGQAKWNEQFF
TRBV7-9	few	.	TRBJ2-7	TGTGCCAGCAGCTACTGGCGGGGTAGGGCTCGCTACGAGCAGTACTTC	CASSYWRGRARYEQYF
TRBV6-1	few	.	TRBJ1-1	TGTGCCAGCAGTGAATACGAGAACACTGAAGCTTTCTTT	CASSEYENTEAFF
TRBV5-1	few	.	TRBJ2-7	TGCGCCAGCAGCCCGGTCCCTCCAGGGGCCTACGAGCAGTACTTC	CASSPVPPGAYEQYF
TRBV7-9	few	.	TRBJ2-3	TGTGCCAGCAGCTTGAGCACAGATACGCAGTATTTT	CASSLSTDTQYF
TRBV19	.	.	TRBJ1-2	TGTGCCAGTAGTACGACAGACTATGGCTACACCTTC	CASSTTDYGYTF
TRBV7-9	few	.	TRBJ1-2	TGTGCCAGCAGCTTAGCGGGGGCGAACTATGGCTACACCTTC	CASSLAGANYGYTF
TRBV30	.	.	TRBJ1-1	TGTGCCTGGGAGAATATTTGGGGCACTGAAGCTTTCTTT	CAWENIWGTEAFF
TRBV6-5	.	.	TRBJ1-2	TGTGCCAGCAGTCAAAGGGGTTATGGCTACACCTTC	CASSQRGYGYTF
TRBV10-3	.	.	TRBJ1-5	TGTGCCATCAGTGGCGGGACTGATAGCAATCAGCCCCAGCATTTT	CAISGGTDSNQPQHF
TRBV30	few	TRBD1	TRBJ1-2	TGTGCCTGGAGTCCGGGACAGGGTGACTATGGCTACACCTTC	CAWSPGQGDYGYTF
TRBV5-1	.	.	TRBJ2-3	TGCGCCAGCAGGACACAGGGATCTGACACAGATACGCAGTATTTT	CASRTQGSDTDTQYF
TRBV15	.	TRBD1	TRBJ2-3	TGTGCCACCAGCACGGGACAGGGGGCCACAGATACGCAGTATTTT	CATSTGQGATDTQYF
TRBV7-9	few	.	TRBJ2-3	TGTGCCAGCAGCATCCGGGACACCCCTCGGTTAGATACGCAGTATTTT	CASSIRDTPRLDTQYF
TRBV29-1	few	.	TRBJ2-7	TGCAGCGTGGCTGGACCTACCTACGAGCAGTACTTC	CSVAGPTYEQYF
TRBV6-5	.	.	TRBJ2-7	TGTGCGGTAGGTGCTGCGACCTACGAGCAGTACTTC	CAVGAATYEQYF
TRBV6-1	.	.	TRBJ1-6	TGTGCCAGCAGTCCTTACATGGGTTCACCCCTCCACTTT	CASSPYMGSPLHF
TRBV30	.	.	TRBJ1-6	TGTGCCTGGAGTGTAGCCGGGGCCGGTGAGGGATTTTTGACCCTCCACTTT	CAWSVAGAGEGFLTLHF
TRBV19	few	TRBD1	TRBJ2-1	TGTGCCAGTAAGAGACAGGGCCCCAATGAGCAGTTCTTC	CASKRQGPNEQFF
TRBV7-2	few	.	TRBJ2-7	TGTGCCAGCAGGCCCCCACCCTCGGTGTACGAGCAGTACTTC	CASRPPPSVYEQYF
TRBV18	few	.	TRBJ2-7	TGTGCCAGCTCCCCCAGACAGTTTTACGAGCAGTACTTC	CASSPRQFYEQYF
TRBV13	few	TRBD1	TRBJ1-1	TGTGCCAGCAGCCACCGGGACAGAGATAATGAAGCTTTCTTT	CASSHRDRDNEAFF
TRBV5-6	.	.	TRBJ2-5	TGTGCCAGCAGCTTCAGGGACGGGGAGACCCAGTACTTC	CASSFRDGETQYF
TRBV7-2	.	TRBD1	TRBJ1-2	TGTGCCAGCAGTTTCCAGGGGGGAACCTATGGCTACACCTTC	CASSFQGGTYGYTF
TRBV30	.	TRBD2	TRBJ2-5	TGTGCCTGGAATGGGCTAGCGGGGGGCCAAGAGACCCAGTACTTC	CAWNGLAGGQETQYF
TRBV11-2	.	TRBD1	TRBJ2-2	TGTGCCAGCAGGGGCATTGGGACAGGGAATACCGGGGAGCTGTTTTTT	CASRGIGTGNTGELFF
TRBV29-1	few	.	TRBJ1-5	TGCAGCGTACGCGACAGTAGCAATCAGCCCCAGCATTTT	CSVRDSSNQPQHF
TRBV5-1	.	.	TRBJ2-2	TGCGCCAGCAAGGAGGACACCGGGGAGCTGTTTTTT	CASKEDTGELFF
TRBV7-2	.	.	TRBJ2-6	TGTGCCAGCAGCCCTGGGGCCAACGTCCTGACTTTC	CASSPGANVLTF
TRBV27	.	.	TRBJ1-6	TGTGCCAGCAAACCGTCCGGGACGGAGGATTCACCCCTCCACTTT	CASKPSGTEDSPLHF
TRBV30	.	TRBD1	TRBJ2-7	TGTGCCTGGGAGGGACAGGGACTCTACGAGCAGTACTTC	CAWEGQGLYEQYF
TRBV6-1	.	.	TRBJ1-6	TGTGCCAGCAGAAGGGGTAATTCACCCCTCCACTTT	CASRRGNSPLHF
TRBV6-6	few	TRBD1	TRBJ1-6	TGTGCCAGCAGTTACCGACAGGGGGATAATTCACCCCTCCACTTT	CASSYRQGDNSPLHF
TRBV6-1	few	.	TRBJ1-5	TGTGCCAGCTCTCGGGCGGACGACAATCAGCCCCAGCATTTT	CASSRADDNQPQHF